The 32 T cell receptor beta chains presented below share a single source sample, sequenced in a study of cytomegalovirus exposure and HLA in healthy donors. Measured with immunoSEQ multiplex PCR; TCRdb has only the in-frame clones, and not every one. The sample has approximately 220,000 clones; about 87% are singletons. The specimen was PBMCs. These receptors were collected from a man younger than 35 in good health and CMV-seronegative.

The rearrangement links TRBV6-4 to TRBJ2-1; 11 nucleotides line up with TRBD2. V shed 0 bases and J 9 bases; nucleotides not matched to a gene: 4. The length of the CDR3 is 15 residues. Germline CDR1 MRHNA, CDR2 SNTAGT. Written as DNA, the CDR3 is TGTGCCAGCAGTGACTCTTCTAGCGGGAGGAGTGAGCAGTTCTTC. Translation gives CASSDSSSGRSEQFF.

The genes are TRBV5-6 and TRBJ1-2, with 9 bases lining up with TRBD1. This CDR3 comprises 14 residues. From germline, CDR1 is SGHDT and CDR2 YYEEEE. Germline trimming cut 2 bases from V and 4 bases from J; bases unmatched to any gene: 3. The CDR3, as DNA: TGTGCCAGCAGCTTCGACAGGGGGTTCTATGGCTACACCTTC. It specifies CASSFDRGFYGYTF.

Note on this clone: The sample contains more than one DNA sequence encoding this CDR3. J is TRBJ2-1 and V is TRBV4-3, with unresolved D. This CDR3 has 14 residues. V was trimmed by 0 bases and J by 4 bases, leaving 7 bases between them. In germline, CDR1 is LGHNA, CDR2 YSLEER. The CDR3 DNA reads as TGCGCCAGCAGCCAAGAAGCTTCTTACAATGAGCAGTTCTTC. Translation: CASSQEASYNEQFF.

The chain has TRBV4-1 and TRBJ2-7; 7 bases agree with TRBD1. The germline gives CDR1 MGHRA, CDR2 YSYEKL. The CDR3 is made up of 15 amino acids. Losses at the gene ends were 1 base for V and 0 bases for J; bases not matched to a gene: 3. The CDR3 DNA follows: TGCGCCAGCAGCCAAGTTGCAGGGGGCTCCTACGAGCAGTACTTC. Translation gives CASSQVAGGSYEQYF.

The rearrangement joins TRBV7-3 to TRBJ2-3, with no clear D. Trimming removed 2 bases at V and 6 bases at J, with 9 bases between. This CDR3 is built from 13 residues. From germline, CDR1 is SGHTA and CDR2 FQGTGA. CDR3 amino acids: CASSLEYGDTQYF. For the CDR3, the DNA is TGTGCCAGCAGCTTAGAGTACGGGGATACGCAGTATTTT.

This chain links TRBV2 with TRBJ2-5; TRBD2 matches at 10 bases. The CDR3 loop spans 15 amino acids. V shed 7 bases, J shed 4 bases, and the junction held 9 bases outside the gene matches. Germline V CDR1 and CDR2: SNHLY, FYNNEI. CDR3 nucleotide sequence: TGTGCCAGCAATTTGATAAGCGGGAGGGTAGAGACCCAGTACTTC. Its protein is CASNLISGRVETQYF.

V gene TRBV11-2 combines with J gene TRBJ2-3; D may be TRBD1 (5 bases). V dropped 3 bases and J dropped 1 base, with 17 bases sitting between them. The CDR3 is 17 residues long. Germline CDR1 SGHAT, CDR2 FQNNGV. The CDR3 here is CASSFQSQGFGTDTQYF. The CDR3 DNA is TGTGCCAGCAGCTTCCAATCCCAGGGATTTGGCACAGATACGCAGTATTTT.

In its sample, this clone was seen a few times. V gene TRBV7-9 combines with J gene TRBJ1-5; D gene unclear. The V gene's germline CDR1 is SEHNR and CDR2 FQNEAQ (reference sequence). The ends were cut back, 1 base at V and 3 bases at J, with 4 bases in the middle. The CDR3 totals 13 residues. CDR3 in amino acids: CASSLGANQPQHF. The CDR3 nucleotides read TGTGCCAGCAGCTTAGGGGCCAATCAGCCCCAGCATTTT.

The chain uses TRBV28 and TRBJ2-1, with a possible D match to TRBD2 (5 bases). The CDR3 is 16 residues long. The germline V and J ends were trimmed by 6 bases and 3 bases, with 18 bases remaining between them. Germline V gene data show CDR1 as MDHEN and CDR2 as SYDVKM. Here the CDR3 DNA reads TGTGCCAGCAGACCGACTCAACTAGGATTCTACAATGAGCAGTTCTTC. It yields the protein CASRPTQLGFYNEQFF.

The chain couples TRBV7-2 to TRBJ1-1; 7 positions agree with TRBD1. The CDR3 covers 14 residues. The germline CDR1 and CDR2 sequences are SGHTA and FQGNSA. Unmatched junction bases numbered 10, after V lost 2 bases and J lost 10 bases. CDR3 sequence: CASSLLGAQGPAFF. The CDR3, as DNA: TGTGCCAGCAGCTTACTCGGAGCACAGGGGCCAGCTTTCTTT. The full variable domain, with the rest looked up from reference TRBV7-2 and TRBJ1-1, is GAGVSQSPSNKVTEKGKDVELRCDPISGHTALYWYRQSLGQGLEFLIYFQGNSAPDKSGLPSDRFSAERTGGSVSTLTIQRTQQEDSAVYLCASSLLGAQGPAFFGQGTRLTVV.

CDR3 bases: TGTGCCAGCAGCTCGGGACTAGGGGGCGAGCAGTTCTTC. Translating it yields CASSSGLGGEQFF. V and J are TRBV7-9 and TRBJ2-1, with D perhaps matching TRBD2 (8 bases). V shed 4 bases and J shed 10 bases, with 14 bases lying between them. Germline V gene sequence: CDR1 SEHNR, CDR2 FQNEAQ (reference sequence). The CDR3 has 13 residues.

This CDR3 is CASSLIFMRSVYNEQFF. The CDR3, as DNA: TGTGCCAGCAGCTTAATCTTTATGAGATCCGTTTACAATGAGCAGTTCTTC. This sequence joins TRBV7-6 and TRBJ2-1; D remains unclear. Trimming took off 2 bases at V and 4 bases at J, with 18 bases between the two ends. CDR3 length: 17 residues. CDR1 is SGHVS, CDR2 FNYEAQ, per germline.

The rearrangement uses TRBV5-4 and TRBJ2-5; the match to TRBD1 covers 10 bases. CDR3 length: 14 residues. CDR1 is SGHNT, CDR2 YYREEE, per germline (reference sequence). V gave up 5 bases and J gave up 5 bases; unmatched junction bases: 6. The CDR3 DNA reads TGTGCCAGCAGTAAGACAGGGGGCAGGGAGACCCAGTACTTC. Amino acids: CASSKTGGRETQYF.

This sequence joins TRBV18 and TRBJ1-2; D is possibly TRBD1 (5 bases). V shed 4 bases and J shed 3 bases, with 6 bases lying between them. The CDR3 contains 12 residues. Germline V lookup: CDR1 KGHSH, CDR2 LQKENI. CDR3: CASSQQDYGYTF. Here the CDR3 DNA reads TGTGCCAGCTCACAACAGGACTATGGCTACACCTTC.

This chain uses TRBV9 with TRBJ1-2; possible D gene TRBD1, 6 bases. This CDR3 has 15 residues. V was trimmed by 3 bases and J by 8 bases, leaving 20 bases between them. In germline, CDR1 is SGDLS, CDR2 YYNGEE. DNA for the CDR3: TGTGCCAGCAGCGGGGGATCACAACAGGGAGTAGGCTACACCTTC. It is translated as CASSGGSQQGVGYTF.

In DNA, the CDR3 is TGTGCCAGCAGCCACCATCGGACAGGGGGCGGGTCAGATACGCAGTATTTT. It encodes CASSHHRTGGGSDTQYF. The chain recombines TRBV9 with TRBJ2-3, with 11 positions matching TRBD1. Germline lookup yields CDR1 SGDLS and CDR2 YYNGEE. V was pared by 4 bases and J by 4 bases, with 11 bases of the junction left unmatched. The CDR3 runs 17 residues. Together with reference TRBV9 and TRBJ2-3, the CDR3 gives the full variable domain: DSGVTQTPKHLITATGQRVTLRCSPRSGDLSVYWYQQSLDQGLQFLIQYYNGEERAKGNILERFSAQQFPDLHSELNLSSLELGDSALYFCASSHHRTGGGSDTQYFGPGTRLTVL.

CDR3 amino acids: CATSRDSGRQPQHF. The CDR3 nucleotides are TGTGCCACCAGCAGAGATTCAGGGCGACAGCCCCAGCATTTT. The rearrangement joins TRBV15 to TRBJ1-5; D may be TRBD1 (5 bases). The CDR3 has 14 residues. Germline lookup yields CDR1 LNHNV and CDR2 YYDKDF (reference sequence). Trimming cost V 0 bases and J 7 bases, with 10 bases left between them.

There are a few counts of this clone. The genes are TRBV18 and TRBJ2-5; a weak D match, TRBD2 (6 bases). CDR1 is KGHSH and CDR2 is LQKENI in the germline V gene. CDR3 length: 12 amino acids. With 2 bases removed from V and 5 bases from J, the gap between germline ends came to 6 bases. The CDR3 here is CASSPGRETQYF. CDR3 nucleotides: TGTGCCAGCTCACCAGGGAGGGAGACCCAGTACTTC.

This sequence joins TRBV7-2 and TRBJ2-1; possible D gene TRBD2, 6 bases. Germline-derived CDR1 and CDR2 are SGHTA and FQGNSA. V was clipped by 1 base and J by 9 bases, with 16 bases between them. The CDR3 loop spans 15 amino acids. The CDR3 sequence: CASSLVDGSAAEQFF. DNA of the CDR3: TGTGCCAGCAGCTTAGTGGACGGGAGTGCTGCTGAGCAGTTCTTC.

The J gene is TRBJ2-1, the V gene TRBV2; D is perhaps TRBD1 (6 bases). Germline V CDR1 and CDR2: SNHLY, FYNNEI. The CDR3 spans 15 residues. Trimming pared 3 bases from V and 1 base from J, leaving 10 bases between. The CDR3 region has the DNA TGTGCCAGCAGTGAGGAACAGGGATCCTACAATGAGCAGTTCTTC. Translation gives CASSEEQGSYNEQFF.

V usage is TRBV18 and J usage is TRBJ1-3; tentatively, D is TRBD1 (5 bases). Germline V CDR1 and CDR2: KGHSH, LQKENI. CDR3 length equals 16 residues. V dropped 4 bases and J dropped 0 bases, with 13 bases sitting between them. The CDR3 here is CASSLDRQSSGNTIYF. The CDR3 DNA is TGTGCCAGCTCACTTGACAGACAAAGCTCTGGAAACACCATATATTTT.

This sequence joins TRBV19 and TRBJ1-6, with 7 bases aligning to TRBD1. The V gene's germline CDR1 is LNHDA and CDR2 SQIVND (reference sequence). V was clipped by 5 bases and J by 8 bases; unmatched bases: 6. This CDR3 spans 14 amino acids. This chain's CDR3 is CASSPYRGDSPLHF. The CDR3, as DNA: TGTGCCAGTAGTCCGTACAGGGGCGATTCACCCCTCCACTTT.

This sequence joins TRBV15 and TRBJ2-3; 8 positions agree with TRBD2. The CDR3 sequence is 16 residues long. The ends lost 0 bases at V and 6 bases at J; junction bases unmatched: 8. Germline loops: CDR1 LNHNV, CDR2 YYDKDF (reference sequence). The CDR3 DNA follows: TGTGCCACCAGCAGAGATCCTTTTCTAGCGGGTGATACGCAGTATTTT. This encodes CATSRDPFLAGDTQYF.

The chain uses TRBV9 and TRBJ1-1, with D perhaps matching TRBD1 (6 bases). Trimming took 0 bases from V and 5 from J, leaving 14 bases between them. The CDR3 is 15 residues long. CDR1 and CDR2 (germline): SGDLS, YYNGEE. The DNA of the CDR3 is TGTGCCAGCAGCGTAGTCGGGGGGCGAGGTACTGAAGCTTTCTTT. It yields the protein CASSVVGGRGTEAFF.

The rearrangement joins TRBV9 to TRBJ2-5; 7 nucleotides line up with TRBD2. V was pared by 2 bases and J by 1 base, with 2 bases of the junction left unmatched. The CDR3 spans 14 residues. The V gene's germline CDR1 is SGDLS and CDR2 YYNGEE. The CDR3, as DNA: TGTGCCAGCAGCGTCTCGGGGGGCCAAGAGACCCAGTACTTC. Residues: CASSVSGGQETQYF.

The chain is built from TRBV5-8 and TRBJ2-2; the match to TRBD1 covers 11 bases. Germline CDR1 reads SGHTS; CDR2 reads YDEGEE. V gave up 6 bases and J gave up 4 bases; unmatched junction bases: 5. The CDR3 totals 15 residues. DNA of the CDR3: TGTGCCAGCATGGCCGGGACAGGGGGCACCGGGGAGCTGTTTTTT. This sequence encodes CASMAGTGGTGELFF.

The CDR3 DNA sequence: TGCGCCAGCAGCTCGAAACAGGGGCGGGTCACTGAAGCTTTCTTT. Protein product: CASSSKQGRVTEAFF. This chain links TRBV5-1 with TRBJ1-1; 7 nucleotides line up with TRBD1. Germline CDR1 SGHRS, CDR2 YFSETQ. The CDR3 has 15 amino acids. The junction had 9 bases not matched to a gene; V was cut back by 3 bases and J by 4 bases.

The rearrangement joins TRBV7-9 to TRBJ2-2; TRBD1 is a possible D gene (6 bases). The germline CDR1 and CDR2 sequences are SEHNR and FQNEAQ (reference sequence). The CDR3 runs to 15 residues. V was shortened by 5 bases and J by 0 bases, with 10 bases between the two germline ends. CDR3 protein: CASSPGQANTGELFF. The CDR3 DNA follows: TGTGCCAGCAGCCCGGGACAAGCGAACACCGGGGAGCTGTTTTTT.

This chain connects TRBV27 to TRBJ2-1, with TRBD1 matching over 11 bases. Germline trimming cut 2 bases from V and 7 bases from J; bases unmatched to any gene: 4. This CDR3 region has 15 residues. Germline CDR1 MNHEY, CDR2 SMNVEV (reference sequence). CDR3: CASSLLDRGRNEQFF. In nucleotides, the CDR3 is TGTGCCAGCAGTTTACTGGACAGGGGGCGAAATGAGCAGTTCTTC.

This chain uses TRBV6-6 with TRBJ1-1; no clear D. The CDR3 has 13 residues. The germline gives CDR1 MNHNY, CDR2 SVGAGI (reference sequence). V lost 4 bases and J 2 bases, leaving 8 bases between the germline ends. CDR3 amino acids: CASSSVGNTEAFF. The CDR3 DNA reads TGTGCCAGCAGTTCTGTCGGTAACACTGAAGCTTTCTTT.

V gene TRBV6-1 combines with J gene TRBJ2-1; the D gene is possibly TRBD1 (6 bases). Germline V gene sequence: CDR1 MNHNS, CDR2 SASEGT. V dropped 3 bases and J dropped 3 bases, with 12 bases sitting between them. The CDR3 has 15 amino acids. This CDR3 reads CASSDDRMVYNEQFF. The CDR3 DNA follows: TGTGCCAGCAGTGATGACAGGATGGTCTACAATGAGCAGTTCTTC.

The CDR3: CSAGQRLRDEQYF. In DNA form, the CDR3 reads TGCAGCGCCGGGCAGAGGTTGAGGGACGAGCAGTACTTC. The rearrangement links TRBV29-1 to TRBJ2-7; possibly TRBD2 for D (5 bases). Trimming cost V 7 bases and J 5 bases, with 18 bases left between them. The CDR3 contains 13 residues. Germline V gene data show CDR1 as SQVTM and CDR2 as ANQGSEA.